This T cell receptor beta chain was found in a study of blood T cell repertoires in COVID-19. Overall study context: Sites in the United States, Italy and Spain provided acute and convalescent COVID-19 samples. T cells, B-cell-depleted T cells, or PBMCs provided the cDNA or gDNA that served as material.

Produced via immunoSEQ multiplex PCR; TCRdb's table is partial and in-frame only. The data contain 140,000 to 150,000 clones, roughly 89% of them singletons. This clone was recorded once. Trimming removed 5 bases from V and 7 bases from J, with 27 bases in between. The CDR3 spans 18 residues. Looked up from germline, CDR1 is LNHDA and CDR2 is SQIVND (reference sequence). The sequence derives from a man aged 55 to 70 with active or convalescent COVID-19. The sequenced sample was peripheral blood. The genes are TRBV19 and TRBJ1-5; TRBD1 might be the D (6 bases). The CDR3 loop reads CASSPRVPPTGTGQPQHF. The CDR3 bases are TGTGCCAGTAGTCCCCGGGTCCCGCCAACAGGGACGGGACAGCCCCAGCATTTT.